The 21 T cell receptor beta chains listed next were all sequenced from one sample in a study of blood T cell repertoires in COVID-19. Libraries were prepared by immunoSEQ multiplex PCR; TCRdb keeps only in-frame clonotypes and omits some of them. The table includes 270,000 or so clones, 89% detected once. Sequencing used peripheral blood. The origin of the receptors is a woman aged 35 to 49 who had recovered from COVID-19.

V and J are TRBV19 and TRBJ2-3; 9 bases are a match to TRBD2. V was pared by 8 bases and J by 2 bases, with 8 bases of the junction left unmatched. Germline CDR1 is LNHDA and CDR2 is SQIVND (reference sequence). The CDR3 extends over 15 amino acids. CDR3 DNA sequence: TGTGCCAGTGGCCGGTCTAGCGGGATCACAGATACGCAGTATTTT. This sequence encodes CASGRSSGITDTQYF.

This chain connects TRBV7-3 to TRBJ2-5; 11 bases map to TRBD2. The CDR3 runs 17 residues. Germline CDR1 and CDR2: SGHTA and FQGTGA. The V gene end was trimmed by 5 bases and the J gene end by 5 bases; junction bases not matched to a gene: 13. The CDR3 bases are TGTGCCAGCAGCAGGCACCCGGCGAGGACTAGCGGGGAGACCCAGTACTTC. Protein sequence: CASSRHPARTSGETQYF.

A remark on this clone: This sample also contains other DNA sequences that code for the same CDR3. The V gene is TRBV9, the J gene TRBJ2-3, with D tentatively TRBD1 (6 bases). Germline CDR1 and CDR2: SGDLS and YYNGEE. V dropped 0 bases and J dropped 1 base, with 6 bases sitting between them. The CDR3 is 14 residues long. CDR3 region: CASSVGQGTDTQYF. The DNA of the CDR3 is TGTGCCAGCAGCGTAGGACAGGGCACAGATACGCAGTATTTT.

For this clone: Other DNA sequences of this sample code for an identical CDR3. This chain links TRBV3-1 (or the pseudogene TRBV3-2) with TRBJ2-7, with 8 positions matching TRBD2. Losses at the gene ends were 4 bases for V and 3 bases for J; bases not matched to a gene: 2. CDR1 is LGHDT and CDR2 is YNNKEL in the germline V gene (reference sequence). The CDR3 covers 13 residues. The CDR3 loop is CASSRGTSYEQYF. The CDR3 nucleotides read TGTGCCAGCAGCCGGGGGACTAGCTACGAGCAGTACTTC.

The J gene is TRBJ2-4, the V gene TRBV10-1; 9 nucleotides align to TRBD1. The V gene's germline CDR1 is WNHNN and CDR2 SYGVQD (reference sequence). There are 17 residues in the CDR3. The trim removed 5 bases at V and 4 bases at J, leaving 12 bases unmatched. The DNA for the CDR3 is TGCGCCAGCAGTCCGGGAACCGGGACAGGGAGTAAAAACATTCAGTACTTC. It yields the protein CASSPGTGTGSKNIQYF.

The chain employs TRBV20-1 and TRBJ2-7; 9 positions agree with TRBD1. This CDR3 comprises 13 residues. Looked up from germline, CDR1 is DFQATT and CDR2 is SNEGSKA (reference sequence). Trimming removed 5 bases from V and 1 base from J; junction bases left unmatched: 3. The CDR3 nucleotides read TGCAGTGCTGGTGGGACAGGGTCCTACGAGCAGTACTTC. Its translation is CSAGGTGSYEQYF.

This clone was observed once. CDR3 nucleotides: TGTGCCAGCGAGATTGGAAACACCATATATTTT. It codes for CASEIGNTIYF. V is TRBV12-3 or TRBV12-4 and J is TRBJ1-3; unclear D gene. Trimming took 8 bases from V and 3 from J, leaving 5 bases between them. The CDR3 spans 11 residues.

The rearrangement links TRBV30 to TRBJ2-1, with D tentatively TRBD1 (6 bases). The CDR3 has 13 amino acids. V lost 5 bases, J lost 7 bases, and 15 bases lay in between. Germline lookup yields CDR1 GTSNPN and CDR2 SVGIG (reference sequence). CDR3 nucleotide sequence: TGTGCCTGGTCCCCAGGGGAACCGAATGAGCAGTTCTTC. Residues: CAWSPGEPNEQFF.

The genes are TRBV9 and TRBJ2-7; possibly TRBD1 for D (6 bases). Trimming removed 0 bases from V and 3 bases from J, with 10 bases in between. The CDR3 runs to 14 residues. CDR1 is SGDLS, CDR2 YYNGEE, per germline. CDR3 in amino acids: CASSVAGTNYEQYF. The CDR3 region has the DNA TGTGCCAGCAGCGTAGCGGGGACAAACTACGAGCAGTACTTC.

V usage is TRBV12-3 or TRBV12-4 and J usage is TRBJ1-1; D is ambiguous. The CDR3 length is 13 residues. Trimming removed 3 bases from V and 1 base from J, with 6 bases in between. This chain's CDR3 is CASSFEENTEAFF. As DNA, the CDR3 is TGTGCCAGCAGTTTCGAGGAGAACACTGAAGCTTTCTTT.

The rearrangement joins TRBV3-1 (or the pseudogene TRBV3-2) to TRBJ2-3; tentative D call: TRBD2 (5 bases). Trimming took off 1 base at V and 2 bases at J, with 7 bases between the two ends. The CDR3 has 14 residues. Germline CDR1 and CDR2: LGHDT and YNNKEL (reference sequence). The CDR3 reads CASSQGRDTDTQYF. The CDR3 DNA is TGTGCCAGCAGCCAAGGCCGGGACACAGATACGCAGTATTTT.

The V gene is TRBV19, the J gene TRBJ1-1, with D possibly matching TRBD1 (6 bases). The V gene's germline CDR1 is LNHDA and CDR2 SQIVND (reference sequence). The germline V and J ends were trimmed by 4 bases and 6 bases, with 18 bases remaining between them. The CDR3 is 15 amino acids. The CDR3 nucleotides read TGTGCCAGTAGTAGGGGGCGGACCCAAAAGCCTGAAGCTTTCTTT. Translated, it gives CASSRGRTQKPEAFF.

The chain links TRBV30 to TRBJ2-3; maybe TRBD2 (5 bases). V dropped 0 bases and J dropped 3 bases, with 7 bases sitting between them. Germline CDR1 reads GTSNPN; CDR2 reads SVGIG (reference sequence). The CDR3 spans 13 residues. The CDR3 is CAWSVRGTDTQYF. In nucleotides, the CDR3 is TGTGCCTGGAGTGTACGGGGAACAGATACGCAGTATTTT.

The gene calls are TRBV3-1 (or the pseudogene TRBV3-2) and TRBJ1-2; TRBD1 matches at 9 bases. Per germline, CDR1 LGHDT and CDR2 YNNKEL (reference sequence). The CDR3 contains 14 residues. J lost 2 bases, V lost 4 bases, and 2 bases had no gene match. CDR3 protein: CASSPGTGNYGYTF. CDR3 bases: TGTGCCAGCAGCCCCGGGACAGGGAACTATGGCTACACCTTC.

This sequence joins TRBV6-5 and TRBJ1-1; D is undetermined. The CDR3 totals 15 residues. CDR1 is MNHEY and CDR2 is SVGAGI in the germline V gene. The ends were cut back, 0 bases at V and 1 base at J, with 9 bases in the middle. The DNA of the CDR3 is TGTGCCAGCAGTTACTCAGTGGGAGGGAACACTGAAGCTTTCTTT. Encoded protein: CASSYSVGGNTEAFF.

This clone came up once. The chain carries TRBV6-2 or TRBV6-3 and TRBJ2-4, with TRBD1 matching over 7 bases. Germline trimming cut 6 bases from V and 7 bases from J; bases unmatched to any gene: 9. The CDR3 length is 14 residues. Germline-derived CDR1 and CDR2 are MNHEY and SVGEGT. The CDR3 nucleotides read TGTGCCAGCAGCCCAACAGGGGTCGGGAACATTCAGTACTTC. Protein product: CASSPTGVGNIQYF.

The chain carries TRBV6-1 and TRBJ1-2; 8 nucleotides match TRBD1. The length of the CDR3 is 15 residues. V lost 2 bases, J lost 6 bases, and 8 bases stayed unmatched. In germline, CDR1 is MNHNS, CDR2 SASEGT. CDR3 nucleotides: TGTGCCAGCAGTGAATTTCGTGACAGGGGAAATGGCTACACCTTC. It specifies CASSEFRDRGNGYTF.

The chain combines TRBV6-5 with TRBJ2-2; TRBD1 agrees at 9 bases. Losses at the gene ends were 7 bases for V and 8 bases for J; bases not matched to a gene: 11. The germline V gene encodes CDR1 MNHEY and CDR2 SVGAGI. The CDR3 sequence is 15 residues long. In DNA, the CDR3 is TGTGCCAGCATTTTAACCGGGACAGGGATTGGGGAGCTGTTTTTT. Translated, it gives CASILTGTGIGELFF.

V and J are TRBV24-1 and TRBJ1-4, with TRBD1 identical over 11 bases. Germline-derived CDR1 and CDR2 are KGHDR and SFDVKD. The CDR3 spans 16 residues. J gave up 4 bases and V 7 bases, and 7 bases lay outside the gene matches. CDR3 loop: CATRTDRGRGNEKLFF. CDR3 in DNA: TGTGCCACCAGGACGGACAGGGGGCGAGGTAATGAAAAACTGTTTTTT.

The chain couples TRBV9 to TRBJ2-5, with D possibly TRBD2 on 5 matching bases. The germline V gene has CDR1 SGDLS and CDR2 YYNGEE. This CDR3 is 14 amino acids long. Trimming cost V 0 bases and J 5 bases, with 11 bases left between them. CDR3 bases: TGTGCCAGCAGCGTAGGAGGGCGGGCGGAGACCCAGTACTTC. This sequence encodes CASSVGGRAETQYF.

The rearrangement links TRBV7-6 to TRBJ1-3; tentative D call: TRBD1 (5 bases). V shed 5 bases and J shed 0 bases, with 14 bases lying between them. The CDR3 spans 16 residues. From germline, CDR1 is SGHVS and CDR2 FNYEAQ. In nucleotides, the CDR3 is TGTGCCAGCAGCCCCTCGGGGGGGATCTCTGGAAACACCATATATTTT. This translates into CASSPSGGISGNTIYF.